The next 28 T cell receptor beta chains were all read from a single sample in a study of PD-1 blockade in classical Hodgkin lymphoma. Noted time point: cycle 4 day 1 (C4D1), after about 6 weeks of nivolumab. Every single patient, without exception, relapsed after autologous stem cell transplantation, and brentuximab vedotin exposure varied. It was by magnetic negative selection that CD8+ T cells were isolated from thawed PBMCs. Using immunoSEQ multiplex PCR, the repertoire was profiled, and TCRdb retains in-frame clones only, with some absent. This table holds about 4,300 clones, under 75% found once. The material sequenced was CD8+ T cells from blood, taken before the fourth cycle of nivolumab. These receptors were taken from a human donor with classical Hodgkin lymphoma.

This sequence joins TRBV11-1 and TRBJ2-2; possible D gene TRBD2, 5 bases. Per germline, CDR1 SGHAT and CDR2 FQDESV (reference sequence). V was cut by 7 bases and J by 6 bases, with 24 bases left in between. The CDR3 loop spans 17 amino acids. The DNA for the CDR3 is TGTGCCAGCACCAAGTCGGGGAAAGGAGAGAGACCCGGGGAGCTGTTTTTT. Amino acid sequence: CASTKSGKGERPGELFF.

The rearrangement links TRBV5-1 to TRBJ1-2, with TRBD1 as a possible D gene (5 bases). This CDR3 comprises 12 residues. Germline CDR1 and CDR2: SGHRS and YFSETQ. The V gene lost 7 bases and the J gene lost 2 bases, with 9 bases spanning the gap. The CDR3 DNA sequence: TGCGCCAGCGGTGAGGGGAACTATGGCTACACCTTC. This sequence encodes CASGEGNYGYTF.

The genes are TRBV23-1 and TRBJ1-2; the D gene is possibly TRBD1 (5 bases). Being an ORF, TRBV23-1 has a function that is uncertain. The CDR3 runs to 14 residues. V dropped 4 bases and J dropped 3 bases, with 12 bases sitting between them. This CDR3 reads CASSPGHLYYGYTF. The CDR3 DNA sequence: TGCGCCAGCAGTCCCGGACATCTTTACTATGGCTACACCTTC.

This rearrangement joins TRBV6-5 to TRBJ1-1; 7 nucleotides match TRBD1. Germline lookup yields CDR1 MNHEY and CDR2 SVGAGI. There are 14 residues in the CDR3. Trimming cost V 7 bases and J 1 base; bases outside gene matches: 6. The chain's CDR3 is CASNNGQANTEAFF. The DNA of the CDR3 is TGTGCCAGCAACAACGGACAGGCGAACACTGAAGCTTTCTTT.

The chain uses TRBV5-8 and TRBJ2-1, with TRBD1 identical over 8 bases. This CDR3 region has 15 residues. The germline V gene encodes CDR1 SGHTS and CDR2 YDEGEE. Losses at the gene ends were 3 bases for V and 3 bases for J; bases not matched to a gene: 5. In DNA form, the CDR3 reads TGTGCCAGCAGCTCCGGGACAGGAGTCTACAATGAGCAGTTCTTC. Its protein is CASSSGTGVYNEQFF.

This sequence joins TRBV28 and TRBJ1-4, with D perhaps TRBD1 (6 bases). CDR3 size: 18 residues. Trimming removed 4 bases from V and 4 bases from J, with 22 bases in between. Germline V gene data show CDR1 as MDHEN and CDR2 as SYDVKM. CDR3 loop: CASSSGRAAGGHNEKLFF. The CDR3 coding sequence is TGTGCCAGCAGTTCTGGACGGGCCGCTGGGGGCCATAATGAAAAACTGTTTTTT.

The V call is TRBV7-8, the J call TRBJ2-4, with 8 bases aligning to TRBD1. CDR3 length: 16 amino acids. The J segment lost 0 bases and the V segment lost 4 bases, leaving 5 bases of the junction unmatched. The germline V gene encodes CDR1 SGHVS and CDR2 FQNEAQ. In DNA, the CDR3 is TGTGCCAGCAGCTCCGACAGGGGACTAGCCAAAAACATTCAGTACTTC. Protein: CASSSDRGLAKNIQYF.

The chain links TRBV7-8 to TRBJ1-5, with TRBD1 as a possible D gene (6 bases). The CDR3 contains 15 residues. Germline V gives CDR1 SGHVS, CDR2 FQNEAQ. V gave up 4 bases and J gave up 7 bases, with 17 bases separating them. CDR3 sequence reads: CASSSTQGSGQPQHF. Here the CDR3 DNA reads TGTGCCAGCAGCTCAACGCAGGGGAGCGGACAGCCCCAGCATTTT.

The rearrangement joins TRBV5-4 to TRBJ2-1; D is undetermined. Deletions cut 0 bases from V and 10 bases from J, with 8 bases between. Germline values: CDR1 SGHNT, CDR2 YYREEE (reference sequence). There are 12 residues in the CDR3. CDR3 protein: CASSLGWSEQFF. DNA for the CDR3: TGTGCCAGCAGCTTGGGGTGGTCGGAGCAGTTCTTC.

This clone was observed a handful of times. The CDR3, as DNA: TGTGCCAGCAGCTTGGGTGGAATAGCGGGGGGGCGGGAGCAGTTCTTC. Translated: CASSLGGIAGGREQFF. V is TRBV13 and J is TRBJ2-1, with TRBD2 matching over 11 bases. Germline trimming cut 3 bases from V and 10 bases from J; bases unmatched to any gene: 11. This CDR3 is built from 16 residues. Germline V gene lookup returns CDR1 PRHDT and CDR2 FYEKMQ (reference sequence).

The gene calls are TRBV18 and TRBJ2-7; 8 bases fit TRBD1. Trimming removed 1 base from V and 3 bases from J; junction bases left unmatched: 8. The CDR3 consists of 16 residues. Germline lookup yields CDR1 KGHSH and CDR2 LQKENI. The CDR3 DNA reads as TGTGCCAGCTCACCACGCCGGACAGGGATGGTCTACGAGCAGTACTTC. Its protein product is CASSPRRTGMVYEQYF.

This clone was detected only once. This chain connects TRBV6-5 to TRBJ2-1; D is unresolved. The germline V gene has CDR1 MNHEY and CDR2 SVGAGI. Trimming removed 5 bases at V and 0 bases at J, with 8 bases between. The CDR3 covers 14 residues. The chain's CDR3 is CASSVESSYNEQFF. DNA for the CDR3: TGTGCCAGCAGTGTTGAGAGCTCCTACAATGAGCAGTTCTTC.

CDR3 bases: TGTGCCAGCAGCACAGGGTCGGCCTACGAGCAGTACTTC. This sequence encodes CASSTGSAYEQYF. V is TRBV5-4 and J is TRBJ2-7; D may be TRBD1 (6 bases). V was pared by 4 bases and J by 2 bases, with 10 bases between. The CDR3 is made up of 13 amino acids. Germline loops: CDR1 SGHNT, CDR2 YYREEE (reference sequence).

This clone was counted between two and nine times. The J gene is TRBJ2-3, the V gene TRBV7-9; D not certain. V gave up 5 bases and J gave up 4 bases, with 19 bases separating them. This CDR3 region has 16 residues. Germline lookup yields CDR1 SEHNR and CDR2 FQNEAQ (reference sequence). CDR3 DNA sequence: TGTGCCAGCAGCCAAGTGTGGGCCGCCCCTCCAGATACGCAGTATTTT. Protein sequence: CASSQVWAAPPDTQYF.

The CDR3 protein is CASSLDRVSYEQYF. The DNA for the CDR3 is TGCGCCAGCAGCTTAGACAGGGTGTCCTACGAGCAGTACTTC. The V and J genes are TRBV5-1 and TRBJ2-7, with 7 bases matching TRBD1. This CDR3 comprises 14 residues. Germline V CDR1 and CDR2: SGHRS, YFSETQ. J gave up 1 base and V 2 bases, and 3 bases lay outside the gene matches. The full variable domain, rest sourced from reference TRBV5-1 and TRBJ2-7, is KAGVTQTPRYLIKTRGQQVTLSCSPISGHRSVSWYQQTPGQGLQFLFEYFSETQRNKGNFPGRFSGRQFSNSRSEMNVSTLELGDSALYLCASSLDRVSYEQYFGPGTRLTVT.

The chain couples TRBV4-3 to TRBJ2-6; the D gene is possibly TRBD2 (6 bases). Germline V gives CDR1 LGHNA, CDR2 YSLEER. Trimming left V 1 base short and J 0 bases short, with 7 bases between. The CDR3 extends over 16 amino acids. CDR3 amino acids: CASSQGRVSGANVLTF. CDR3 coding DNA: TGCGCCAGCAGCCAAGGGAGGGTCTCTGGGGCCAACGTCCTGACTTTC.

Only one count was recorded for this clone. As DNA, the CDR3 is TGTGCCAGCAGCGAGCCCTCCGCGGAGCAGTTCTTC. It is translated as CASSEPSAEQFF. This sequence joins TRBV9 and TRBJ2-1; D uncertain. This CDR3 is built from 12 residues. Looked up from germline, CDR1 is SGDLS and CDR2 is YYNGEE. V was shortened by 3 bases and J by 10 bases, with 11 bases between the two germline ends.

V gene TRBV28 combines with J gene TRBJ2-3; D may be TRBD2 (6 bases). The CDR3 runs to 14 residues. CDR1 is MDHEN and CDR2 is SYDVKM in the germline V gene. Trimming removed 2 bases at V and 6 bases at J, with 12 bases between. CDR3 loop: CASSLRRGRDTQYF. The CDR3 nucleotides are TGTGCCAGCAGTTTAAGGCGGGGTAGGGATACGCAGTATTTT.

The genes are TRBV19 and TRBJ2-5; possible D gene TRBD2, 5 bases. V lost 1 base to trimming and J lost 5 bases, with 11 bases between them. Germline V gene sequence: CDR1 LNHDA, CDR2 SQIVND (reference sequence). This CDR3 has 14 amino acids. For the CDR3, the DNA is TGTGCCAGTAGTATAGCGGGGAGACACGAGACCCAGTACTTC. This gives the protein CASSIAGRHETQYF.

The chain recombines TRBV6-5 with TRBJ1-6, with unresolved D. Per germline, CDR1 MNHEY and CDR2 SVGAGI. The CDR3 totals 13 residues. V dropped 0 bases and J dropped 7 bases, with 4 bases sitting between them. CDR3 sequence: CASSYSANSPLHF. The CDR3 DNA follows: TGTGCCAGCAGTTACTCCGCGAATTCACCCCTCCACTTT.

This chain connects TRBV27 to TRBJ2-1; D may be TRBD1 or TRBD2 (5 bases each). V was pared by 7 bases and J by 8 bases, with 15 bases between. Germline CDR1 reads MNHEY; CDR2 reads SMNVEV (reference sequence). This CDR3 contains 13 residues. The CDR3 sequence is CASTWGPRDEQFF. CDR3 sequence (DNA): TGTGCCAGCACCTGGGGCCCGCGGGATGAGCAGTTCTTC.

In this sample, this clone turned up a few times. The chain carries TRBV4-2 and TRBJ1-2; D not certain. Trimming removed 0 bases from V and 6 bases from J, with 11 bases in between. In germline, CDR1 is LGHNA, CDR2 YNFKEQ. The CDR3 contains 14 residues. For the CDR3, the DNA is TGTGCCAGCAGCCAAGAGAAGCTTCAGGATGGCTACACCTTC. Its protein is CASSQEKLQDGYTF.

The chain employs TRBV11-2 and TRBJ2-7; 8 bases are a match to TRBD1. J lost 5 bases, V lost 5 bases, and 8 bases had no gene match. Germline V CDR1 and CDR2: SGHAT, FQNNGV. This CDR3 is 14 amino acids long. CDR3 protein: CASSLTTGAHEQYF. The CDR3 DNA is TGTGCCAGCAGCCTAACGACAGGGGCCCACGAGCAGTACTTC.

V usage is TRBV4-3 and J usage is TRBJ2-1, with TRBD2 matching over 14 bases. From germline, CDR1 is LGHNA and CDR2 YSLEER. Unmatched junction bases numbered 3, after V lost 3 bases and J lost 5 bases. This CDR3 spans 16 amino acids. CDR3 bases: TGCGCCAGCAGCCACTCGACTAGCGGGGGGGACAATGAGCAGTTCTTC. Translation gives CASSHSTSGGDNEQFF.

This sequence joins TRBV6-5 and TRBJ1-4; maybe TRBD1 (5 bases). Germline CDR1 reads MNHEY; CDR2 reads SVGAGI. The CDR3 has 13 amino acids. With 0 bases removed from V and 7 bases from J, the gap between germline ends came to 6 bases. The CDR3 region is CASSYSTVEKLFF. The CDR3 nucleotides read TGTGCCAGCAGTTACTCGACAGTTGAAAAACTGTTTTTT.

This rearrangement joins TRBV4-3 to TRBJ2-5, with TRBD1 as a possible D gene (5 bases). Trimming removed 0 bases at V and 2 bases at J, with 13 bases between. CDR1 is LGHNA and CDR2 is YSLEER in the germline V gene. The CDR3 sequence is 16 residues long. In DNA, the CDR3 is TGCGCCAGCAGCCAAGATCGGGCAGGGCTTCAAGAGACCCAGTACTTC. Protein: CASSQDRAGLQETQYF.

The chain has TRBV18 and TRBJ1-1, with 11 bases identical to TRBD1. The ends lost 6 bases at V and 2 bases at J; junction bases unmatched: 8. The CDR3 loop spans 16 amino acids. The germline V gene has CDR1 KGHSH and CDR2 LQKENI. The CDR3 is CASSEDRGPRNTEAFF. As DNA, the CDR3 is TGTGCCAGCTCCGAGGACAGGGGGCCTAGAAACACTGAAGCTTTCTTT.

The chain is built from TRBV2 and TRBJ1-2; no definite D call. CDR3 length equals 10 residues. Germline lookup yields CDR1 SNHLY and CDR2 FYNNEI. The germline V and J ends were trimmed by 6 bases and 10 bases, with 9 bases remaining between them. CDR3 in DNA: TGTGCCAGCAGGGGTTTTGTCTACACCTTC. Translating gives CASRGFVYTF.